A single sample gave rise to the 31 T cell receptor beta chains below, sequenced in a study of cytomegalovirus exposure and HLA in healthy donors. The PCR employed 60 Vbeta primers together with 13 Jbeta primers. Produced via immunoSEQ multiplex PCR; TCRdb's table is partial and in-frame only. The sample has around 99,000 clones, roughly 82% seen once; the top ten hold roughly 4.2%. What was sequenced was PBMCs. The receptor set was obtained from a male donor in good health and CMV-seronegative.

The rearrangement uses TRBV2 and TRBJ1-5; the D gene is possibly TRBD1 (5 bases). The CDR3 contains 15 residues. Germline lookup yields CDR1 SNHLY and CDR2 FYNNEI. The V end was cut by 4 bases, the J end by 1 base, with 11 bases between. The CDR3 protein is CASSADSLSNQPQHF. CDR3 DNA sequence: TGTGCCAGCAGTGCCGACAGTTTAAGCAATCAGCCCCAGCATTTT.

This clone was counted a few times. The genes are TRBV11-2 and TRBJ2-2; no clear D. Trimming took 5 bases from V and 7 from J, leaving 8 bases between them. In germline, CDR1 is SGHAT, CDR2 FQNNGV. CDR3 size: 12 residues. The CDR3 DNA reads TGTGCCAGCAGCCCGAGCGACGGGGAGCTGTTTTTT. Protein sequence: CASSPSDGELFF.

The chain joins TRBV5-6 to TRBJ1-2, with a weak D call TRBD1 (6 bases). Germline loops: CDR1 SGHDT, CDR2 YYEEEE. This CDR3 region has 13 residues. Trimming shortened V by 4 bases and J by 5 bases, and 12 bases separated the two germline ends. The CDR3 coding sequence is TGTGCCAGCAGCGTTTTTACAGGGTATGGCTACACCTTC. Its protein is CASSVFTGYGYTF.

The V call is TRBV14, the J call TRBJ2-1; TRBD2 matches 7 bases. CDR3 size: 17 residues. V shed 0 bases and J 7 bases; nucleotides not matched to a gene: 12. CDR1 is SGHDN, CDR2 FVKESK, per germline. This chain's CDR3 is CASSQEFIGLDLNEQFF. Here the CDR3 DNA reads TGTGCCAGCAGCCAAGAATTTATAGGACTAGATCTTAATGAGCAGTTCTTC.

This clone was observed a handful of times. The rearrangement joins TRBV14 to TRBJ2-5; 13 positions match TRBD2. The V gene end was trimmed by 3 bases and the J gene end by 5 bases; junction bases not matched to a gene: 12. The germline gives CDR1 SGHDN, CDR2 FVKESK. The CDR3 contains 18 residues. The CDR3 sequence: CASSQRPGLAGIGETQYF. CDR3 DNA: TGTGCCAGCAGCCAGAGACCGGGACTAGCGGGAATCGGGGAGACCCAGTACTTC.

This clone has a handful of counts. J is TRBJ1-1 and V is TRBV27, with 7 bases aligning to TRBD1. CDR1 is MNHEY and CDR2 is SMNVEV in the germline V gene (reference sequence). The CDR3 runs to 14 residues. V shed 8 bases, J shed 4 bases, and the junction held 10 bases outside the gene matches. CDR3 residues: CASRFDRVGTEAFF. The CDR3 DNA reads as TGTGCCAGCCGATTTGACAGGGTAGGCACTGAAGCTTTCTTT.

CDR3 DNA: TGTGCCAGCAGGAAAACAGGAAACTCTTCCTACGAGCAGTACTTC. As protein: CASRKTGNSSYEQYF. The chain is built from TRBV11-2 and TRBJ2-7, with D maybe TRBD1 (5 bases). V lost 6 bases and J 1 base, leaving 16 bases between the germline ends. CDR1 is SGHAT, CDR2 FQNNGV, per germline. The CDR3 runs to 15 residues.

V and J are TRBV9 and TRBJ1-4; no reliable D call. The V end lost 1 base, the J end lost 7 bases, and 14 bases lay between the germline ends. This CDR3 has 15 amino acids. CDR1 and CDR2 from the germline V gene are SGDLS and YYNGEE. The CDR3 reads CASSVSGSGVEKLFF. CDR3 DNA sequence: TGTGCCAGCAGCGTATCCGGGAGCGGGGTTGAAAAACTGTTTTTT. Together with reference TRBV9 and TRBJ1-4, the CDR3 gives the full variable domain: DSGVTQTPKHLITATGQRVTLRCSPRSGDLSVYWYQQSLDQGLQFLIQYYNGEERAKGNILERFSAQQFPDLHSELNLSSLELGDSALYFCASSVSGSGVEKLFFGSGTQLSVL.

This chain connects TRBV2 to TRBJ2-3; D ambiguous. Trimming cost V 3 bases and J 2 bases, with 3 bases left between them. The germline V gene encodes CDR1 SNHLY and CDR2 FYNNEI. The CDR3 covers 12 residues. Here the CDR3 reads CASSDNTDTQYF. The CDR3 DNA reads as TGTGCCAGCAGTGACAACACAGATACGCAGTATTTT. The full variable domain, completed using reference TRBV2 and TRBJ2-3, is EPEVTQTPSHQVTQMGQEVILRCVPISNHLYFYWYRQILGQKVEFLVSFYNNEISEKSEIFDDQFSVERPDGSNFTLKIRSTKLEDSAMYFCASSDNTDTQYFGPGTRLTVL.

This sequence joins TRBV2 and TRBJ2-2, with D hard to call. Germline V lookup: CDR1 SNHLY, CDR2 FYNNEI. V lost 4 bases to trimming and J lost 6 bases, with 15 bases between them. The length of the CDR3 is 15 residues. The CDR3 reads CASSGFRPRAGELFF. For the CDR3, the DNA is TGTGCCAGCAGTGGGTTTCGGCCCCGGGCCGGGGAGCTGTTTTTT.

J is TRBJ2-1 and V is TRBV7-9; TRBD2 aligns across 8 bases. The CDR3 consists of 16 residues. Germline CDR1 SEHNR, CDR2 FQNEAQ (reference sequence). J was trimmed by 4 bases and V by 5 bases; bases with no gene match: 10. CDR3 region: CASSDREGNPYNEQFF. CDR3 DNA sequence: TGTGCCAGCAGCGACCGGGAGGGCAACCCTTACAATGAGCAGTTCTTC. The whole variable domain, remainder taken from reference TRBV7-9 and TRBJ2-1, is DTGVSQNPRHKITKRGQNVTFRCDPISEHNRLYWYRQTLGQGPEFLTYFQNEAQLEKSRLLSDRFSAERPKGSFSTLEIQRTEQGDSAMYLCASSDREGNPYNEQFFGPGTRLTVL.

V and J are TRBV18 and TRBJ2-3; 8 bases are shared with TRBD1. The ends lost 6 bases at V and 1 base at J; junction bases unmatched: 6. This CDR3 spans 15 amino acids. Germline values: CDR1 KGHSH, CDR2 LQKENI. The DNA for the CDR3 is TGTGCCAGCTCGGGGGGACAGGTTGGCACAGATACGCAGTATTTT. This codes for CASSGGQVGTDTQYF.

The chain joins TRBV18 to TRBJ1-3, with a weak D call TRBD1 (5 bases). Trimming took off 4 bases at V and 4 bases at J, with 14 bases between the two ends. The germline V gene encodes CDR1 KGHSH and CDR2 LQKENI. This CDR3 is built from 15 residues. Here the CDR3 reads CASSRERGRGNTIYF. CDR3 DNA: TGTGCCAGCTCACGAGAAAGGGGCCGGGGAAACACCATATATTTT. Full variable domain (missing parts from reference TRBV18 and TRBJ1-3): NAGVMQNPRHLVRRRGQEARLRCSPMKGHSHVYWYRQLPEEGLKFMVYLQKENIIDESGMPKERFSAEFPKEGPSILRIQQVVRGDSAAYFCASSRERGRGNTIYFGEGSWLTVV.

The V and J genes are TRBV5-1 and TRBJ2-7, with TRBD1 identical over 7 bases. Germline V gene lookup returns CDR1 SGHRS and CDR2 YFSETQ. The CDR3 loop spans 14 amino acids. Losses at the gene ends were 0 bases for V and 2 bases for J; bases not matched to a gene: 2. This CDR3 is CASSLDRGPYEQYF. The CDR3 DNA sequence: TGCGCCAGCAGCTTGGACAGGGGACCCTACGAGCAGTACTTC.

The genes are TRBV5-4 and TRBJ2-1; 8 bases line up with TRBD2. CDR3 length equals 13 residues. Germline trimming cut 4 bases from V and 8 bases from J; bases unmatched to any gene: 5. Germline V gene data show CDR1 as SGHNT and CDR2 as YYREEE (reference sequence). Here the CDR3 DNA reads TGTGCCAGCAGCCCGGGACTAGGGGATGAGCAGTTCTTC. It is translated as CASSPGLGDEQFF.

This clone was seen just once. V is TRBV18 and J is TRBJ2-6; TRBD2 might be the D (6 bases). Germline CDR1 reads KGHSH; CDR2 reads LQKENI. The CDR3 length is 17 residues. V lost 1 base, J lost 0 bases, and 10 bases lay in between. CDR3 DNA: TGTGCCAGCTCACCACTGGGACTGCTCTCTGGGGCCAACGTCCTGACTTTC. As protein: CASSPLGLLSGANVLTF.

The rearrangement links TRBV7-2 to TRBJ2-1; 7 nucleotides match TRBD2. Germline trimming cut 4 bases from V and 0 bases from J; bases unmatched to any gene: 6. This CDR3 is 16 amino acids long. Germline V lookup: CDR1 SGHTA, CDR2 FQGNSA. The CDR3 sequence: CASSSSSGTSYNEQFF. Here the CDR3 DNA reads TGTGCCAGCAGCTCCTCTAGCGGCACCTCCTACAATGAGCAGTTCTTC.

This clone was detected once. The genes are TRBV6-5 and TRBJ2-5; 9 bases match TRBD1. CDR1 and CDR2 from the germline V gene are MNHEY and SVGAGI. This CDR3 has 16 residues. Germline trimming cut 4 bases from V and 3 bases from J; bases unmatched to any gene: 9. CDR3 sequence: CASSSGDRVRKETQYF. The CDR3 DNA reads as TGTGCCAGCAGTTCTGGGGACAGGGTTCGAAAAGAGACCCAGTACTTC.

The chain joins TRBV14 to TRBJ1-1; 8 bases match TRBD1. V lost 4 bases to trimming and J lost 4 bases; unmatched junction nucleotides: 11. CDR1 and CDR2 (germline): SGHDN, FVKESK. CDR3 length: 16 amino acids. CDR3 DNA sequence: TGTGCCAGCAGCCGGATCACCCCGACAGGGGCCACTGAAGCTTTCTTT. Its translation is CASSRITPTGATEAFF.

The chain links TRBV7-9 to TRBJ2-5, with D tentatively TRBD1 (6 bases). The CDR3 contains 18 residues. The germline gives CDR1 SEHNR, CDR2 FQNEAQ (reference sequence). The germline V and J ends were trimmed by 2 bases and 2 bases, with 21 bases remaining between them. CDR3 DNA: TGTGCCAGCAGCTTACGTATACTAACAGGGAACCTTCAAGAGACCCAGTACTTC. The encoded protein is CASSLRILTGNLQETQYF.

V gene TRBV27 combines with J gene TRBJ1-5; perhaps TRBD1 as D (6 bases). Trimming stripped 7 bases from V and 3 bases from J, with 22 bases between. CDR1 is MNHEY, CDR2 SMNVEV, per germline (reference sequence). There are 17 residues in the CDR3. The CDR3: CASTATTGPVLNQPQHF. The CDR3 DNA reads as TGTGCCAGCACCGCAACTACAGGGCCTGTTCTCAATCAGCCCCAGCATTTT.

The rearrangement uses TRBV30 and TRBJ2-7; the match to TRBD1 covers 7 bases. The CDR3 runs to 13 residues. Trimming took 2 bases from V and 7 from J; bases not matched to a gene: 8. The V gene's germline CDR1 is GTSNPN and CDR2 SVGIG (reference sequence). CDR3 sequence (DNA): TGTGCCTGGAGTAAAGGACAGGAACGGGAGCAGTACTTC. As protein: CAWSKGQEREQYF.

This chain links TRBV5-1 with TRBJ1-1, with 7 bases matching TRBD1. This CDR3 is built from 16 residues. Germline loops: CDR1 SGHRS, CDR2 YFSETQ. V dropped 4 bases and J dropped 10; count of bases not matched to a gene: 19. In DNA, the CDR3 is TGCGCCAGCAGCCCCGGATCGTCCGACAGGGAAAATTCAGCTTTCTTT. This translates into CASSPGSSDRENSAFF.

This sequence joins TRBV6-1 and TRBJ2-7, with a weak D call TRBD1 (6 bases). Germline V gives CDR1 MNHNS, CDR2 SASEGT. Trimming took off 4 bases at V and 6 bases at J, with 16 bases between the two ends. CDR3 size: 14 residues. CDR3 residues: CASSVTGWLREQYF. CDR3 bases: TGTGCCAGCAGTGTTACAGGGTGGCTTCGCGAGCAGTACTTC.

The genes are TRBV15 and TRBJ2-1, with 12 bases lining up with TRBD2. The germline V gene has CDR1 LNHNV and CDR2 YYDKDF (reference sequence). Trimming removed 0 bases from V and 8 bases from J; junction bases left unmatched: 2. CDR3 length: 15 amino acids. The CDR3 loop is CATSRETSGSYEQFF. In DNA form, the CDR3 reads TGTGCCACCAGCAGAGAGACTAGCGGGAGCTATGAGCAGTTCTTC.

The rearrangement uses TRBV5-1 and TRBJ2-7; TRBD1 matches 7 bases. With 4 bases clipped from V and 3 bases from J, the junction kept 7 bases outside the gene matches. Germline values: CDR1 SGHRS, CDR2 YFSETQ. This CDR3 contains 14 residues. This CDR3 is CASSNTGTDYEQYF. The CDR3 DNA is TGCGCCAGCAGCAACACCGGGACAGACTACGAGCAGTACTTC.

The CDR3 here is CASSQLIFGRVNTEAFF. Written as DNA, the CDR3 is TGTGCCAGCAGCCAACTCATCTTCGGCAGGGTGAACACTGAAGCTTTCTTT. The genes are TRBV14 and TRBJ1-1, with D perhaps matching TRBD1 (5 bases). Trimming took off 2 bases at V and 0 bases at J, with 16 bases between the two ends. Germline V lookup: CDR1 SGHDN, CDR2 FVKESK. The CDR3 length is 17 residues.

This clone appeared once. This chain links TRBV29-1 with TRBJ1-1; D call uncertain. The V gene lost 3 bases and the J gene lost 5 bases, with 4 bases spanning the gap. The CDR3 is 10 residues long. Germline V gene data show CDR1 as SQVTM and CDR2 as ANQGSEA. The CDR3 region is CSVERTEAFF. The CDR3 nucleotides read TGCAGCGTTGAGAGGACTGAAGCTTTCTTT. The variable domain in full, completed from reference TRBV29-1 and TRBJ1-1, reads SAVISQKPSRDICQRGTSLTIQCQVDSQVTMMFWYRQQPGQSLTLIATANQGSEATYESGFVIDKFPISRPNLTFSTLTVSNMSPEDSSIYLCSVERTEAFFGQGTRLTVV.

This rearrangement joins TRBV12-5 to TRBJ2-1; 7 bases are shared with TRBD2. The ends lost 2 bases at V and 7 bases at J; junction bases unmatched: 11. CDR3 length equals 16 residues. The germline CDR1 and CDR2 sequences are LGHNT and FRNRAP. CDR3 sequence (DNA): TGTGCTAGTGGTTTGATTAGCGGGTGGGGATGGAATGAGCAGTTCTTC. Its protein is CASGLISGWGWNEQFF.

The CDR3 DNA follows: TGTGCCAGCAGTTTAAGGCGACAGGGGTTGTACGAGCAGTACTTC. Residues: CASSLRRQGLYEQYF. V usage is TRBV28 and J usage is TRBJ2-7; 8 nucleotides agree with TRBD1. Germline assignment: CDR1 MDHEN and CDR2 SYDVKM. Trimming cost V 2 bases and J 4 bases; bases outside gene matches: 7. The CDR3 has 15 amino acids.

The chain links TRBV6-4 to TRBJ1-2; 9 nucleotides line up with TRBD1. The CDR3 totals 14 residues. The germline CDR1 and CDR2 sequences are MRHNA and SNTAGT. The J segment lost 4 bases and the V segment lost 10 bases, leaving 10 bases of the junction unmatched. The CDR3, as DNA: TGTGCCACTTCTACCGAACAGGGGGCCTATGGCTACACCTTC. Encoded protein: CATSTEQGAYGYTF.